This entry lists 3 T cell receptor beta chains sequenced from one sample in a study of CD4 T cells in relation to SARS-CoV-2 and coronaviruses. Unexposed donor CD4+ T cells date from 2011-2018, before the COVID-19 pandemic. Produced via immunoSEQ multiplex PCR; TCRdb's table is partial and in-frame only. The sample includes 68,000 or so clones, just over 90% of them seen just once. The specimen sequenced was naive CD4+ T cells from PBMCs. The subset is: naive CD4+ T cells isolated by negative enrichment. All receptors derive from a human donor in good health.

The chain joins TRBV5-1 to TRBJ1-2; D unresolved. The CDR3 covers 14 residues. With 4 bases removed from V and 0 bases from J, the gap between germline ends came to 10 bases. CDR1 and CDR2 from the germline V gene are SGHRS and YFSETQ. In DNA, the CDR3 is TGCGCCAGCAGCCTGGACGGTCCTAACTATGGCTACACCTTC. This encodes CASSLDGPNYGYTF.

The rearrangement links TRBV24-1 to TRBJ2-7; maybe TRBD1 (5 bases). V was pared by 2 bases and J by 4 bases, with 8 bases between. CDR1 KGHDR and CDR2 SFDVKD come from the germline V gene. CDR3 length: 13 residues. The CDR3 protein is CATSDSQGYEQYF. For the CDR3, the DNA is TGTGCCACCAGTGATTCCCAGGGTTACGAGCAGTACTTC.

In its sample, this clone was seen once. The chain carries TRBV2 and TRBJ2-6; TRBD1 matches 7 bases. The CDR3 length is 16 residues. Per germline, CDR1 SNHLY and CDR2 FYNNEI. The V segment lost 11 bases and the J segment 1 base; nucleotides outside the gene matches: 11. CDR3: CACSQGEWSGANVLTF. CDR3 bases: TGTGCCTGCTCCCAGGGGGAATGGTCTGGGGCCAACGTCCTGACTTTC. Supplemented by reference TRBV2 and TRBJ2-6, the full variable domain reads EPEVTQTPSHQVTQMGQEVILRCVPISNHLYFYWYRQILGQKVEFLVSFYNNEISEKSEIFDDQFSVERPDGSNFTLKIRSTKLEDSAMYFCACSQGEWSGANVLTFGAGSRLTVL.